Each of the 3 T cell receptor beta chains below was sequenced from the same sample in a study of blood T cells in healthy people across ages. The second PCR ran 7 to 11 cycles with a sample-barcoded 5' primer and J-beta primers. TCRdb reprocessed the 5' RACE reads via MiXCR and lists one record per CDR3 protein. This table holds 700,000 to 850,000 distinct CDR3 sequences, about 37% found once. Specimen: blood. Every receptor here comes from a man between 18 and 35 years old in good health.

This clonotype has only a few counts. The DNA for the CDR3 is TGCGCCAGCAGTCAGAGCGGGGGTCTAAGAGAGACCCAGTACTTC. As protein: CASSQSGGLRETQYF. The rearrangement links TRBV4-1 to TRBJ2-5, with TRBD2 matching 8 bases. The V gene end was trimmed by 6 bases and the J gene end by 4 bases; junction bases not matched to a gene: 10. CDR3 length: 15 amino acids. CDR1 and CDR2 from the germline V gene are MGHRA and YSYEKL.

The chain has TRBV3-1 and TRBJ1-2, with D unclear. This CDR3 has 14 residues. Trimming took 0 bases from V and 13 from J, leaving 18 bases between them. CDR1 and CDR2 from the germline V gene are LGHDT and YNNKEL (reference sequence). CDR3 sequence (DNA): TGTGCCAGCAGCCAAGATATCCCCCCGCGAAGGACCACCTTC. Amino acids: CASSQDIPPRRTTF.

CDR3 amino acids: CASSTLGGDVTEKLFF. The CDR3 nucleotides are TGTGCCAGCAGTACACTGGGGGGGGATGTGACTGAAAAACTGTTTTTT. This chain joins TRBV7-2 and TRBJ1-4; D is possibly TRBD1 (5 bases). V lost 6 bases and J 7 bases, leaving 21 bases between the germline ends. Per germline, CDR1 SGHTA and CDR2 FQGNSA. The CDR3 covers 16 residues. Looking up the rest from reference TRBV7-2 and TRBJ1-4 gives the full variable domain: GAGVSQSPSNKVTEKGKDVELRCDPISGHTALYWYRQSLGQGLEFLIYFQGNSAPDKSGLPSDRFSAERTGGSVSTLTIQRTQQEDSAVYLCASSTLGGDVTEKLFFGSGTQLSVL.